What follows are 14 T cell receptor beta chains derived from one specimen sequenced in a study of blood T cells in healthy people across ages. Together with a sample-barcoded 5' primer, a J-beta primer mix was included in a second PCR lasting about 6 to 11 cycles. TCRdb recomputed calls from the 5' RACE reads with MiXCR, one row per CDR3 protein. Of 780,000 or so distinct CDR3 sequences in the sample, roughly 53% are singletons; the top ten hold about 42%. What was sequenced was blood. These TCRs come from a man older than 75 in good health.

This clonotype was seen ten or more times. V usage is TRBV19 and J usage is TRBJ2-7; a possible D gene is TRBD1 (5 bases). CDR1 and CDR2 (germline): LNHDA, SQIVND (reference sequence). Trimming cost V 9 bases and J 3 bases, with 12 bases left between them. The CDR3 contains 12 residues. The CDR3 reads CASSFDSYEQYF. The CDR3 region has the DNA TGTGCCAGCAGCTTCGACAGCTACGAGCAGTACTTC.

The chain couples TRBV4-1 to TRBJ2-6; 14 bases are shared with TRBD2. The CDR3 runs to 18 residues. Germline CDR1 MGHRA, CDR2 YSYEKL. Trimming took 7 bases from V and 3 from J; bases not matched to a gene: 8. The CDR3 spells CASNVTGLAGVGANVLTF. Here the CDR3 DNA reads TGCGCCAGCAACGTAACGGGACTAGCGGGAGTTGGGGCCAACGTCCTGACTTTC.

The J gene is TRBJ2-5, the V gene TRBV7-3; 7 bases agree with TRBD1. Germline V lookup: CDR1 SGHTA, CDR2 FQGTGA. CDR3 size: 14 residues. The V and J ends lost 5 bases and 5 bases, in that order; junction bases with no gene match: 8. The CDR3 DNA reads TGTGCCAGCAGCCCCGGGACAGTGGGGGAGACCCAGTACTTC. Translation gives CASSPGTVGETQYF.

This sequence joins TRBV20-1 and TRBJ2-4, with 7 bases identical to TRBD1. The end of the DNA is better explained by TRBJ2-7, so the J call may be wrong. Germline V gene data show CDR1 as DFQATT and CDR2 as SNEGSKA (reference sequence). CDR3 length: 15 residues. CDR3 in DNA: TGCAGTACCTATCCTCGTACGGGACAGCCCTACGAGCAGTACTTC. Encoded protein: CSTYPRTGQPYEQYF.

This chain links TRBV19 with TRBJ1-2; the D is unclear. The V end lost 3 bases, the J end lost 7 bases, and 12 bases lay between the germline ends. CDR1 and CDR2 from the germline V gene are LNHDA and SQIVND (reference sequence). The length of the CDR3 is 13 residues. DNA of the CDR3: TGTGCCAGTAGTATTAGGCCGGAGAGTGGCTACACCTTC. Translated, it gives CASSIRPESGYTF.

The V call is TRBV12-3 or TRBV12-4, the J call TRBJ1-1; the match to TRBD1 covers 8 bases. The CDR3 spans 15 residues. V shed 5 bases, J shed 1 base, and the junction held 6 bases outside the gene matches. The CDR3 loop reads CASSPVTGANTEAFF. CDR3 nucleotide sequence: TGTGCCAGCAGTCCGGTGACAGGGGCGAACACTGAAGCTTTCTTT.

The V gene is TRBV7-2, the J gene TRBJ1-5, with D tentatively TRBD1 (6 bases). Germline CDR1 and CDR2: SGHTA and FQGNSA. CDR3 length: 15 amino acids. V shed 5 bases and J shed 2 bases, with 13 bases lying between them. The chain's CDR3 is CASSLRDIRNQPQHF. The CDR3 region has the DNA TGTGCCAGCAGCCTCCGGGACATACGCAATCAGCCCCAGCATTTT.

The rearrangement joins TRBV20-1 to TRBJ2-7, with 9 positions matching TRBD2. Germline-derived CDR1 and CDR2 are DFQATT and SNEGSKA (reference sequence). V lost 0 bases to trimming and J lost 0 bases; unmatched junction nucleotides: 6. This CDR3 contains 16 residues. The CDR3 DNA sequence: TGCAGTGCTAGAGATCAGGGCGGGAGGGTCTCCTACGAGCAGTACTTC. This codes for CSARDQGGRVSYEQYF.

This sequence joins TRBV7-2 and TRBJ2-1; D not certain. Deletions cut 3 bases from V and 10 bases from J, with 10 bases between. Germline-derived CDR1 and CDR2 are SGHTA and FQGNSA. The CDR3 consists of 12 residues. The CDR3 protein is CASSLGLWEQFF. The CDR3, as DNA: TGTGCCAGCAGCTTGGGTCTCTGGGAGCAGTTCTTC.

The chain has TRBV5-1 and TRBJ2-7; either TRBD1 or TRBD2 may supply D (5 bases each). CDR1 and CDR2 (germline): SGHRS, YFSETQ. With 1 base removed from V and 4 bases from J, the gap between germline ends came to 12 bases. The CDR3 runs 14 residues. For the CDR3, the DNA is TGCGCCAGCAGCTTGTCCCAGGGCGGGTACGAGCAGTACTTC. It specifies CASSLSQGGYEQYF.

This rearrangement joins TRBV6-1 to TRBJ1-5; a weak D match, TRBD1 (5 bases). Trimming cost V 3 bases and J 5 bases, with 20 bases left between them. Germline V gene data show CDR1 as MNHNS and CDR2 as SASEGT. This CDR3 contains 17 residues. The CDR3: CASSDPPGGVFDQPQHF. The CDR3 DNA reads as TGTGCCAGCAGTGACCCGCCGGGAGGGGTGTTTGATCAGCCCCAGCATTTT.

This chain uses TRBV6-1 with TRBJ2-5, with D possibly TRBD1 on 6 matching bases. The CDR3 is 17 residues long. The V and J ends lost 3 bases and 0 bases respectively, with 17 bases between them. Germline lookup yields CDR1 MNHNS and CDR2 SASEGT. The CDR3 loop is CASSDAPAGQNQETQYF. In nucleotides, the CDR3 is TGTGCCAGCAGTGATGCCCCAGCAGGACAGAACCAAGAGACCCAGTACTTC.

The chain links TRBV30 to TRBJ2-7, with D perhaps matching TRBD2 (6 bases). This CDR3 has 12 amino acids. Trimming removed 4 bases at V and 7 bases at J, with 14 bases between. Germline lookup yields CDR1 GTSNPN and CDR2 SVGIG (reference sequence). The chain's CDR3 is CAWTGGLLEQYF. CDR3 sequence (DNA): TGTGCCTGGACTGGCGGACTATTGGAGCAGTACTTC.

The J gene is TRBJ2-3, the V gene TRBV29-1; either TRBD1 or TRBD2 may supply D (6 bases each). The CDR3 contains 16 residues. Germline values: CDR1 SQVTM, CDR2 ANQGSEA. With 6 bases removed from V and 3 bases from J, the gap between germline ends came to 22 bases. The CDR3 loop is CSVVAVARGRTDTQYF. The CDR3 coding sequence is TGCAGCGTAGTGGCGGTGGCAAGGGGGAGGACAGATACGCAGTATTTT.